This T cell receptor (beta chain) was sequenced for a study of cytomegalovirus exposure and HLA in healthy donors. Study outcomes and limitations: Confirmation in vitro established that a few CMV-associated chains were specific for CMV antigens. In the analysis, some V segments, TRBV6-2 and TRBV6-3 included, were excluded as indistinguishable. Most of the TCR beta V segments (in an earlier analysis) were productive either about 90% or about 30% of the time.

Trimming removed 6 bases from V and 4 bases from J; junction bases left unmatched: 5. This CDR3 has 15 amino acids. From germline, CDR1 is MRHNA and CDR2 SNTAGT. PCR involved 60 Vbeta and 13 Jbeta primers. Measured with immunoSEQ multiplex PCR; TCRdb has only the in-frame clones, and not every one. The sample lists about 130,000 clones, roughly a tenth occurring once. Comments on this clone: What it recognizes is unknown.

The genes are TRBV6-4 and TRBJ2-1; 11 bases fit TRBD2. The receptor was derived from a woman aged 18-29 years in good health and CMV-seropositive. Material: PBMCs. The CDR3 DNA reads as TGTGCCAGCAGCCTTAGCGGGAGGGAGTACAATGAGCAGTTCTTC. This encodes CASSLSGREYNEQFF.